This T cell receptor beta chain was captured in a study of blood T cell repertoires in COVID-19. Under the authors' procedure: The authors estimated nucleated cell counts from reference gene primer amplification. Measured with immunoSEQ multiplex PCR; TCRdb has only the in-frame clones, and not every one. V, J and clone size are those of that table, while D and trimming were read from the DNA. The sample contains more than 150,000 clones, 80% to 90% of which appear only once. The TCR sequence derives from a woman aged 80 or over with COVID-19, enrolled during active disease. Sequenced: peripheral blood.

The CDR3 DNA is TGTGCCAGCAGCTTACAGGAATACACTGAAGCTTTCTTT. Translating it yields CASSLQEYTEAFF. J is TRBJ1-1 and V is TRBV7-9; no firm D call. From germline, CDR1 is SEHNR and CDR2 FQNEAQ (reference sequence). Trimming removed 2 bases from V and 3 bases from J, with 7 bases in between. The CDR3 has 13 amino acids. Supplemented by reference TRBV7-9 and TRBJ1-1, the full variable domain reads DTGVSQNPRHKITKRGQNVTFRCDPISEHNRLYWYRQTLGQGPEFLTYFQNEAQLEKSRLLSDRFSAERPKGSFSTLEIQRTEQGDSAMYLCASSLQEYTEAFFGQGTRLTVV.